One sample yielded the 9 T cell receptor beta chains listed below, sequenced in a study of T cell repertoires in cytomegalovirus infection. TCRdb ran MiXCR on the reads and lists one entry per CDR3 protein. This table has approximately 490,000 distinct CDR3 sequences, roughly 10% appearing once. Material for sequencing was PBMCs. These receptors were taken from a human donor in good health (CMV status not recorded). Some clones in this sample may be carry-over from other donors' samples.

This rearrangement joins TRBV10-1 to TRBJ2-1; no clear D gene. Germline CDR1 is WNHNN and CDR2 is SYGVQD (reference sequence). The V and J ends lost 6 bases and 5 bases respectively, with 8 bases between them. The CDR3 spans 12 residues. The CDR3 DNA reads TGCGCCAGCAGCCCAAATCACAATGAGCAGTTCTTC. Amino acids: CASSPNHNEQFF.

This clonotype showed up just a few times. J is TRBJ2-1 and V is TRBV9; 8 positions agree with TRBD2. V shed 0 bases and J 4 bases; nucleotides not matched to a gene: 3. The germline CDR1 and CDR2 sequences are SGDLS and YYNGEE. The CDR3 consists of 15 residues. The CDR3 loop reads CASSVAGGEYNEQFF. The CDR3 nucleotides read TGTGCCAGCAGCGTAGCGGGGGGGGAGTACAATGAGCAGTTCTTC.

This clonotype was observed many times. CDR3 protein: CASSSSGTGLAKNIQYF. CDR3 DNA sequence: TGTGCCAGCAGCTCATCGGGGACAGGTTTAGCCAAAAACATTCAGTACTTC. This chain links TRBV11-1 with TRBJ2-4, with 8 positions matching TRBD1. The germline V gene encodes CDR1 SGHAT and CDR2 FQDESV (reference sequence). With V trimmed by 4 bases and J by 0 bases, 8 bases remained unmatched. This CDR3 is built from 17 residues. The whole variable domain, remainder taken from reference TRBV11-1 and TRBJ2-4, is EAEVAQSPRYKITEKSQAVAFWCDPISGHATLYWYRQILGQGPELLVQFQDESVVDDSQLPKDRFSAERLKGVDSTLKIQPAELGDSAMYLCASSSSGTGLAKNIQYFGAGTRLSVL.

This clonotype was picked up many times. V gene TRBV2 combines with J gene TRBJ1-1; D is undetermined. Germline-derived CDR1 and CDR2 are SNHLY and FYNNEI. V lost 6 bases and J 4 bases, leaving 12 bases between the germline ends. CDR3 length equals 13 residues. The CDR3 DNA follows: TGTGCCAGCAGGACTCCCGGTGGCACTGAAGCTTTCTTT. Its protein product is CASRTPGGTEAFF.

This clonotype showed up just a few times. The chain combines TRBV20-1 with TRBJ1-2, with 7 bases that match TRBD1. The CDR3 is 11 residues long. Trimming at V came to 8 bases and at J to 6 bases, leaving 6 bases not matched to a gene. CDR1 DFQATT and CDR2 SNEGSKA come from the germline V gene (reference sequence). This chain's CDR3 is CSLDRAHGYTF. Here the CDR3 DNA reads TGCAGTCTTGACAGGGCTCATGGCTACACCTTC.

This clonotype was observed a few times. The rearrangement links TRBV15 to TRBJ1-2; D might be TRBD1 (5 bases). The length of the CDR3 is 15 residues. Germline-derived CDR1 and CDR2 are LNHNV and YYDKDF (reference sequence). DNA of the CDR3: TGTGCTACAAATGCCGGCGGCGGGGCCAACTATGGCTACACCTTC. Protein: CATNAGGGANYGYTF.

This clonotype appeared many times. The chain recombines TRBV7-2 with TRBJ2-3, with TRBD2 matching over 7 bases. Trimming cost V 4 bases and J 0 bases; bases outside gene matches: 4. The CDR3 extends over 15 amino acids. Germline V lookup: CDR1 SGHTA, CDR2 FQGNSA. CDR3 residues: CASSSLAASTDTQYF. The CDR3 coding sequence is TGTGCCAGCAGCTCCCTAGCGGCTAGCACAGATACGCAGTATTTT.

J is TRBJ2-2 and V is TRBV6-1; D perhaps matches TRBD2 (5 bases). V shed 7 bases and J shed 7 bases, with 16 bases lying between them. Germline CDR1 is MNHNS and CDR2 is SASEGT. This CDR3 is 14 amino acids long. The CDR3 DNA follows: TGTGCCAGCAATCTAGCCCCGGAAGTCGGGGAGCTGTTTTTT. It encodes CASNLAPEVGELFF.

This clonotype was detected ten times or more. V gene TRBV18 combines with J gene TRBJ1-1; 7 nucleotides align to TRBD1. The CDR3 totals 14 residues. The germline CDR1 and CDR2 sequences are KGHSH and LQKENI. V was pared by 6 bases and J by 4 bases, with 8 bases of the junction left unmatched. CDR3 DNA sequence: TGTGCCAGCTCCGCACAGGGGTCCAGCACTGAAGCTTTCTTT. Translation gives CASSAQGSSTEAFF.